Below, one T cell receptor (delta chain) is given with its context. Its antigen is unidentified. The template was reverse-transcribed extracted RNA. Pooled V-gene forward primers with one constant-region reverse primer generated the CDR3 amplicons by multiplex PCR. TCRdb used CATT to re-call clones from the multiplex PCR reads. Found here are approximately 58,000 delta-chain clones, approximately 15% of them singletons; the top ten hold under 0.5%. The sample belongs to a study of Vδ1+ human thymocytes. Regarding the study as a whole: Thymic TRG and TRD repertoires appeared highly polyclonal, with Gaussian CDR3 length distributions. Unlike peripheral blood Vdelta1+ controls, thymic delta-chain sequences included about 20% Vdelta2 and few Vdelta3.

The sorted cells were CD3+ Vdelta1+ Vdelta2- thymocytes from alphabeta-depleted thymus. V shed 6 bases and J shed 3 bases, with 26 bases lying between them. CDR3 length: 18 amino acids. Germline V gives CDR1 TSWWSYY, CDR2 QGS. The TCR originated in a girl under three years old who had congenital heart surgery. The rearrangement uses TRDV1 and TRDJ1; D is unresolved. Material for sequencing was Vdelta1+ gamma-delta thymocytes from the thymus. Documented subset: FACS-sorted CD3+ TCRalphabeta- TCRVdelta1+ TCRVdelta2- thymocytes. Here the CDR3 reads CALGTREGRYQTSDKLIF. Here the CDR3 DNA reads TGTGCTCTTGGTACAAGGGAGGGACGGTATCAGACGTCCGATAAACTCATCTTT.